The 27 T cell receptor beta chains presented below share a single source sample, sequenced in a study of blood T cell repertoires in COVID-19. Libraries were prepared by immunoSEQ multiplex PCR; TCRdb keeps only in-frame clonotypes and omits some of them. The repertoire holds approximately 310,000 clones, with 75% to 90% as singletons. Sequencing was done on a sample of PBMCs or T cells enriched from blood (not recorded which). The receptors were sampled from a woman aged 30 to 39 who had been exposed to COVID-19.

The genes are TRBV16 and TRBJ1-4, with D possibly matching TRBD1 (5 bases). The ends were cut back, 4 bases at V and 7 bases at J, with 10 bases in the middle. Germline assignment: CDR1 KGHSY and CDR2 FQNENV. The CDR3 covers 13 residues. CDR3 amino acids: CASSPGRVEKLFF. In nucleotides, the CDR3 is TGTGCCAGCAGCCCGGGCAGGGTTGAAAAACTGTTTTTT.

The chain uses TRBV2 and TRBJ1-4, with TRBD1 matching over 8 bases. V lost 7 bases to trimming and J lost 0 bases; unmatched junction nucleotides: 7. Germline assignment: CDR1 SNHLY and CDR2 FYNNEI. The CDR3 is 16 amino acids. The CDR3 is CASTRDRTTTNEKLFF. CDR3 bases: TGTGCCAGCACCCGGGACAGGACCACAACTAATGAAAAACTGTTTTTT.

The J gene is TRBJ2-1, the V gene TRBV10-3; 9 bases match TRBD1. Germline loops: CDR1 ENHRY, CDR2 SYGVKD. Germline trimming cut 9 bases from V and 3 bases from J; bases unmatched to any gene: 9. The CDR3 totals 15 residues. The CDR3 coding sequence is TGTGCCATTCGGGACAGGGAAGGGATCTACAATGAGCAGTTCTTC. It yields the protein CAIRDREGIYNEQFF.

The genes are TRBV19 and TRBJ2-7, with 9 positions matching TRBD1. The germline gives CDR1 LNHDA, CDR2 SQIVND (reference sequence). Trimming cost V 5 bases and J 5 bases; bases outside gene matches: 13. This CDR3 comprises 16 residues. This chain's CDR3 is CASSSSTGTGFNEQYF. CDR3 DNA sequence: TGTGCCAGTAGTTCCTCGACCGGGACAGGGTTTAACGAGCAGTACTTC.

The CDR3 region has the DNA TGTGCCAGTAGTATGGGCAGTTTGTGGCAAGAGACCCAGTACTTC. Protein: CASSMGSLWQETQYF. This sequence joins TRBV19 and TRBJ2-5; D is ambiguous. Germline CDR1 reads LNHDA; CDR2 reads SQIVND (reference sequence). The CDR3 loop spans 15 amino acids. V lost 3 bases to trimming and J lost 2 bases, with 13 bases between them.

A few counts support this clone. This chain uses TRBV7-2 with TRBJ1-2, with 7 bases aligning to TRBD1. With 4 bases clipped from V and 4 bases from J, the junction kept 3 bases outside the gene matches. Germline CDR1 and CDR2: SGHTA and FQGNSA. This CDR3 is 13 amino acids long. The CDR3 region is CASSSGQIYGYTF. CDR3 nucleotide sequence: TGTGCCAGCAGCTCGGGACAGATCTATGGCTACACCTTC.

The J gene is TRBJ2-3, the V gene TRBV28; 11 positions match TRBD2. Trimming at V came to 5 bases and at J to 3 bases, leaving 13 bases not matched to a gene. CDR1 is MDHEN, CDR2 SYDVKM, per germline. The length of the CDR3 is 18 residues. Here the CDR3 reads CASSPRPPGLAVTDTQYF. The CDR3 DNA follows: TGTGCCAGCAGTCCCCGGCCTCCGGGACTAGCGGTTACAGATACGCAGTATTTT.

The rearrangement joins TRBV28 to TRBJ2-1; no definite D call. Germline CDR1 and CDR2: MDHEN and SYDVKM. This CDR3 region has 14 residues. V lost 6 bases to trimming and J lost 8 bases, with 17 bases between them. In nucleotides, the CDR3 is TGTGCCAGCAGGGTATTACTATCATTCGATGAGCAGTTCTTC. Protein: CASRVLLSFDEQFF.

This clone has a single count. V usage is TRBV19 and J usage is TRBJ1-1; 7 nucleotides agree with TRBD1. The germline CDR1 and CDR2 sequences are LNHDA and SQIVND (reference sequence). V shed 1 base and J 1 base; nucleotides not matched to a gene: 3. The CDR3 is 15 amino acids. The DNA of the CDR3 is TGTGCCAGTAGTATAGCAGGGGACAGGAACACTGAAGCTTTCTTT. Its translation: CASSIAGDRNTEAFF.

This clone occurred a few times. J is TRBJ2-2 and V is TRBV28; D possibly corresponds to TRBD2 (5 bases). V was trimmed by 6 bases and J by 5 bases, leaving 10 bases between them. The CDR3 totals 13 residues. Germline V gene lookup returns CDR1 MDHEN and CDR2 SYDVKM. The CDR3 loop is CASSLSETGELFF. For the CDR3, the DNA is TGTGCCAGCAGCCTTAGCGAGACCGGGGAGCTGTTTTTT.

The chain links TRBV7-8 to TRBJ1-3, with 9 bases fitting TRBD1. The CDR3 is 14 amino acids. The trim removed 6 bases at V and 8 bases at J, leaving 8 bases unmatched. The germline gives CDR1 SGHVS, CDR2 FQNEAQ. The CDR3 DNA is TGTGCCAGCAGACAGGACAGGGGTATGGACACCATATATTTT. It specifies CASRQDRGMDTIYF.

The chain carries TRBV30 and TRBJ1-6; D gene ambiguous. Deletions cut 3 bases from V and 10 bases from J, with 16 bases between. This CDR3 has 14 amino acids. Per germline, CDR1 GTSNPN and CDR2 SVGIG (reference sequence). CDR3 residues: CAWRVLDTFSPLHF. The DNA of the CDR3 is TGTGCCTGGAGGGTTCTCGACACATTCTCACCCCTCCACTTT. Filled out from reference TRBV30 and TRBJ1-6, the complete variable domain reads SQTIHQWPATLVQPVGSPLSLECTVEGTSNPNLYWYRQAAGRGLQLLFYSVGIGQISSEVPQNLSASRPQDRQFILSSKKLLLSDSGFYLCAWRVLDTFSPLHFGNGTRLTVT.

This rearrangement joins TRBV28 to TRBJ1-6, with 11 bases aligning to TRBD1. The CDR3 is 14 residues long. Per the germline V gene, CDR1 is MDHEN and CDR2 is SYDVKM. V was pared by 4 bases and J by 10 bases, with 3 bases of the junction left unmatched. This chain's CDR3 is CASSSGQGASPLHF. The CDR3 DNA reads as TGTGCCAGCAGTTCTGGACAGGGGGCCTCACCCCTCCACTTT.

The gene calls are TRBV2 and TRBJ2-5; 7 bases line up with TRBD1. The CDR3 contains 14 residues. Germline lookup yields CDR1 SNHLY and CDR2 FYNNEI. The V segment lost 10 bases and the J segment 1 base; nucleotides outside the gene matches: 9. The CDR3 region is CATLRDSTQETQYF. In nucleotides, the CDR3 is TGTGCCACCCTCCGGGACAGTACCCAAGAGACCCAGTACTTC.

In this sample, this clone turned up once. The rearrangement uses TRBV12-3 or TRBV12-4 and TRBJ1-2; unclear D gene. Between the trimmed V and J ends, which lost 4 bases and 13 bases, there was a span of 19 bases. The CDR3 has 13 residues. In nucleotides, the CDR3 is TGTGCCAGCAGTTCCGCCAGGTCGGTTGGGAGCACCTTC. Translated, it gives CASSSARSVGSTF.

The chain recombines TRBV5-1 with TRBJ2-1, with D unresolved. Germline V gives CDR1 SGHRS, CDR2 YFSETQ. CDR3 length: 15 residues. V shed 4 bases and J shed 5 bases, with 16 bases lying between them. The CDR3 DNA reads TGCGCCAGCAGCCTGGGCCTAGTTGGTGACAATGAGCAGTTCTTC. Translated, it gives CASSLGLVGDNEQFF.

The J gene is TRBJ2-3, the V gene TRBV3-1 (or the pseudogene TRBV3-2), with D unclear. V was cut by 1 base and J by 7 bases, with 15 bases left in between. The CDR3 is made up of 15 amino acids. Germline values: CDR1 LGHDT, CDR2 YNNKEL (reference sequence). DNA of the CDR3: TGTGCCAGCAGCCAAGTGGGCAGTCCCCCCTATACGCAGTATTTT. Amino acids: CASSQVGSPPYTQYF.

J is TRBJ2-3 and V is TRBV30; 12 nucleotides match TRBD2. The V and J ends lost 2 bases and 4 bases, in that order; junction bases with no gene match: 1. CDR1 is GTSNPN and CDR2 is SVGIG in the germline V gene (reference sequence). The CDR3 sequence is 14 residues long. CDR3: CAWSRTSGADTQYF. The CDR3 DNA reads as TGTGCCTGGAGTCGGACTAGCGGGGCAGATACGCAGTATTTT. Filled out from reference TRBV30 and TRBJ2-3, the complete variable domain reads SQTIHQWPATLVQPVGSPLSLECTVEGTSNPNLYWYRQAAGRGLQLLFYSVGIGQISSEVPQNLSASRPQDRQFILSSKKLLLSDSGFYLCAWSRTSGADTQYFGPGTRLTVL.

The V call is TRBV27, the J call TRBJ2-1; no clear D gene. The V gene's germline CDR1 is MNHEY and CDR2 SMNVEV (reference sequence). V dropped 2 bases and J dropped 0 bases, with 8 bases sitting between them. This CDR3 has 15 amino acids. The DNA for the CDR3 is TGTGCCAGCAGTTTAGCCATTAGCTCCTACAATGAGCAGTTCTTC. Translated: CASSLAISSYNEQFF.

This clone was observed a single time. The chain couples TRBV9 to TRBJ2-5; a weak D match, TRBD1 (6 bases). Germline assignment: CDR1 SGDLS and CDR2 YYNGEE. The CDR3 has 15 amino acids. V gave up 2 bases and J gave up 5 bases, with 16 bases separating them. The CDR3: CASSVLQGFKETQYF. In nucleotides, the CDR3 is TGTGCCAGCAGCGTTCTACAGGGATTTAAGGAGACCCAGTACTTC.

This sequence joins TRBV21-1 and TRBJ1-6. TRBV21-1 is a pseudogene segment. The CDR3 consists of 11 residues. CDR3 bases: TGTGCCACCTTTTATAATTCACCCCTCCACTTT. Translated: CATFYNSPLHF.

On this clone itself: A read error may produce the germline difference seen at one junction end. The chain links TRBV7-7 to TRBJ2-7, with 8 bases identical to TRBD1. This CDR3 comprises 16 residues. The germline V gene has CDR1 SSHAT and CDR2 FNYEAQ (reference sequence). The CDR3 reads CASSLADRVGKYEQYF. CDR3 in DNA: TGTGCTAGCAGCTTAGCGGACAGGGTGGGGAAATACGAGCAGTACTTC.

The gene calls are TRBV10-3 and TRBJ1-5; a possible D gene is TRBD1 (5 bases). This CDR3 has 14 residues. The germline gives CDR1 ENHRY, CDR2 SYGVKD. V was cut by 5 bases and J by 6 bases, with 14 bases left in between. CDR3 DNA: TGTGCCATCAGTCGAGAGGGCGGGGGTCAGCCCCAGCATTTT. Translated, it gives CAISREGGGQPQHF.

The chain combines TRBV28 with TRBJ2-1; possibly TRBD2 for D (5 bases). V lost 5 bases and J lost 0, with 14 bases in between. The CDR3 is made up of 16 amino acids. The germline CDR1 and CDR2 sequences are MDHEN and SYDVKM. CDR3 in amino acids: CASSPSADSSYNEQFF. CDR3 in DNA: TGTGCCAGCAGTCCGTCGGCGGACTCCTCCTACAATGAGCAGTTCTTC.

This rearrangement joins TRBV28 to TRBJ1-1, with D possibly being TRBD1 (5 bases). The V and J ends lost 7 bases and 5 bases respectively, with 11 bases between them. Germline CDR1 is MDHEN and CDR2 is SYDVKM. The CDR3 contains 12 residues. CDR3 amino acids: CASNPGGTEAFF. In nucleotides, the CDR3 is TGTGCCAGCAATCCCGGGGGGACTGAAGCTTTCTTT.

This chain links TRBV10-3 with TRBJ2-3; a possible D gene is TRBD2 (6 bases). The CDR3 has 14 residues. V lost 4 bases, J lost 2 bases, and 10 bases lay in between. Germline values: CDR1 ENHRY, CDR2 SYGVKD. In DNA form, the CDR3 reads TGTGCCATCAGTGTAGGCGGGGACACAGATACGCAGTATTTT. Residues: CAISVGGDTDTQYF.

This chain links TRBV18 with TRBJ1-2; the match to TRBD1 covers 10 bases. Germline trimming cut 1 base from V and 3 bases from J; bases unmatched to any gene: 5. There are 16 residues in the CDR3. From germline, CDR1 is KGHSH and CDR2 LQKENI. The CDR3 DNA reads TGTGCCAGCTCACCACTCTTGGGGACAGGGGACTATGGCTACACCTTC. This sequence encodes CASSPLLGTGDYGYTF. Combining the CDR3 with reference TRBV18 and TRBJ1-2 gives the whole variable domain NAGVMQNPRHLVRRRGQEARLRCSPMKGHSHVYWYRQLPEEGLKFMVYLQKENIIDESGMPKERFSAEFPKEGPSILRIQQVVRGDSAAYFCASSPLLGTGDYGYTFGSGTRLTVV.